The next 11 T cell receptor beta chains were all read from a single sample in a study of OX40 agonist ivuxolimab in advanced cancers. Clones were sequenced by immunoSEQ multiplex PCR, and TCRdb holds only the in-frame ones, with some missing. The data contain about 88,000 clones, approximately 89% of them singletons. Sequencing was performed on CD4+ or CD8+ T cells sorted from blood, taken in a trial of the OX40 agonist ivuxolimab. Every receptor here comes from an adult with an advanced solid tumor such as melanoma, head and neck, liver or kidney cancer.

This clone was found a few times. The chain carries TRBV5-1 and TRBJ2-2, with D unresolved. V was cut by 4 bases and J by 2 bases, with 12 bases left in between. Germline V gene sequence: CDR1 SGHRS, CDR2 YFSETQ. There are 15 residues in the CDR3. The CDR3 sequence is CASSRPIGNTGELFF. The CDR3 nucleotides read TGCGCCAGCAGCCGACCAATAGGAAACACCGGGGAGCTGTTTTTT. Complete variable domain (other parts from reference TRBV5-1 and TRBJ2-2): KAGVTQTPRYLIKTRGQQVTLSCSPISGHRSVSWYQQTPGQGLQFLFEYFSETQRNKGNFPGRFSGRQFSNSRSEMNVSTLELGDSALYLCASSRPIGNTGELFFGEGSRLTVL.

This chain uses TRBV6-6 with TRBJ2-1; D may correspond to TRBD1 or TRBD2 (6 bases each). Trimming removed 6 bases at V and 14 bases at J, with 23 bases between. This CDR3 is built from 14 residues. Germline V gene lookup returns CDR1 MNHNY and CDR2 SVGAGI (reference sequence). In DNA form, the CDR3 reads TGTGCCAGCAGGGAACAAGGAGGGGGTACCCGGGAGTTCTTC. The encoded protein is CASREQGGGTREFF.

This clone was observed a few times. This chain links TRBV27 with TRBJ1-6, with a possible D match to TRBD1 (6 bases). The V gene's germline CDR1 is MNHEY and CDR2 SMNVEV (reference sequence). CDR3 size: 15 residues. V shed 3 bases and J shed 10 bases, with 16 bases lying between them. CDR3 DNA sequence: TGTGCCAGCAGTTTGATAACAGGGAGAAGGTCACCCCTCCACTTT. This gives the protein CASSLITGRRSPLHF.

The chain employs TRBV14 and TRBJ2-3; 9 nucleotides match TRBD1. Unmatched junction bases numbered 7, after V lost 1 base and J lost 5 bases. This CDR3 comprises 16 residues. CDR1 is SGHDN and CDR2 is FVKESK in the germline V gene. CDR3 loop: CASSQGGNRGRDTQYF. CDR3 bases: TGTGCCAGCAGCCAAGGGGGGAACAGGGGGCGAGATACGCAGTATTTT.

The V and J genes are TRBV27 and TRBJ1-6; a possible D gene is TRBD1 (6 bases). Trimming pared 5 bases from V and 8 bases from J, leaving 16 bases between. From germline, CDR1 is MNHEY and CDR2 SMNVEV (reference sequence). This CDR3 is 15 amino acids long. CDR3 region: CASSVTGQRDSPLHF. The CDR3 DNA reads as TGTGCCAGCAGTGTCACGGGACAACGAGATTCACCCCTCCACTTT.

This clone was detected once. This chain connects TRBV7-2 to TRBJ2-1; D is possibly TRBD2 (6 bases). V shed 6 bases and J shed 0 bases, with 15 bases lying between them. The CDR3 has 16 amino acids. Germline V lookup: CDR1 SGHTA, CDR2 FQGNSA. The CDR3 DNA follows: TGTGCCAGCAGATTCACGGGACTCGGCTCCTACAATGAGCAGTTCTTC. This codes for CASRFTGLGSYNEQFF.

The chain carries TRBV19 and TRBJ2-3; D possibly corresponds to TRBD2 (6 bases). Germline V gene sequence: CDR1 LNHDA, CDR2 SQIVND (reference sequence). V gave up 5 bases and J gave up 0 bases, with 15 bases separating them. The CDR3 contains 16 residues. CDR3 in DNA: TGTGCCAGTAGTTCTCTTCTAGCGACCAGCACAGATACGCAGTATTTT. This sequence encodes CASSSLLATSTDTQYF. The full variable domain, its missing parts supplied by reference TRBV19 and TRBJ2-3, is DGGITQSPKYLFRKEGQNVTLSCEQNLNHDAMYWYRQDPGQGLRLIYYSQIVNDFQKGDIAEGYSVSREKKESFPLTVTSAQKNPTAFYLCASSSLLATSTDTQYFGPGTRLTVL.

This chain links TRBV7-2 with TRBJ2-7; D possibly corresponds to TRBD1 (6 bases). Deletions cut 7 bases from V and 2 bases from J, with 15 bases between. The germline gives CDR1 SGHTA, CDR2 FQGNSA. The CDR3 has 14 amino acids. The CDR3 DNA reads TGTGCCAGCAAGAGATCGGACAGTACCTACGAGCAGTACTTC. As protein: CASKRSDSTYEQYF.

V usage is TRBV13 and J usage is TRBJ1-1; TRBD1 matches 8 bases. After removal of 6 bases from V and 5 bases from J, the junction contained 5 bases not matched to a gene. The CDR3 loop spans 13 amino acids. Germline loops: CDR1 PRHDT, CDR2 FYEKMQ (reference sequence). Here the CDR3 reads CASRLTGETEAFF. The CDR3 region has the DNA TGTGCCAGCAGGCTGACAGGGGAAACTGAAGCTTTCTTT.

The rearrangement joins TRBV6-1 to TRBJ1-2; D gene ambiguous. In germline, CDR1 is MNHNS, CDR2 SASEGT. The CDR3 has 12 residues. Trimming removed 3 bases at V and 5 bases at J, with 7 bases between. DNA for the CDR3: TGTGCCAGCAGTGAGGAGGGTTATGGCTACACCTTC. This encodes CASSEEGYGYTF.

The CDR3 region has the DNA TGTGCCAGCAGTGAAGCTGGGTATGGCTACACCTTC. It is translated as CASSEAGYGYTF. This chain connects TRBV6-1 to TRBJ1-2, with D hard to call. The germline CDR1 and CDR2 sequences are MNHNS and SASEGT. The ends were cut back, 0 bases at V and 5 bases at J, with 4 bases in the middle. This CDR3 comprises 12 residues.